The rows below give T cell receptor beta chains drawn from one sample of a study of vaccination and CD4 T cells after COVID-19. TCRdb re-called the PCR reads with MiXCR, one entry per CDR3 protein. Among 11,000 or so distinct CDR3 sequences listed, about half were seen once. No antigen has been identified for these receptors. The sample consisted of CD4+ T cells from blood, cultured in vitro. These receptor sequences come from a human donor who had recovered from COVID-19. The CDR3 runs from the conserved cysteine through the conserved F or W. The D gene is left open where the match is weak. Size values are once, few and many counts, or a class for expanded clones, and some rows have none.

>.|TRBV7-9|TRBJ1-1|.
TGTGCCAGCAGCCCTCAGGGACCGTCGATTGAAGCTTTCTTT
CASSPQGPSIEAFF
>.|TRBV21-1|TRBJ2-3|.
TGTGCCAGCAGCAAAGTCGTAGCTAGCGGGAGGGTTGCAGATACGCAGTATTTT
CASSKVVASGRVADTQYF
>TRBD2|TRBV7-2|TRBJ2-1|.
TGTGCCAGCAGCTTAGTTCCTAGCGGGAGCTACAATGAGCAGTTCTTC
CASSLVPSGSYNEQFF
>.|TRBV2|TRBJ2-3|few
TGTGCCAGCACCCCCGGGAGAGGCACAGATACGCAGTATTTT
CASTPGRGTDTQYF
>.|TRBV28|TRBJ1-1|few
TGTGCCAGCAGTTTGAGGGCGAGAGGTGACGGTGAAGCTTTCTTT
CASSLRARGDGEAFF
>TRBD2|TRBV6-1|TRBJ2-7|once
TGTGCCAGCAGTACAGAGGGACTAGCGGGGAACGAGCAGTACTTC
CASSTEGLAGNEQYF
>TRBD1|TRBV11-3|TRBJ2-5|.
TGTGCCAGCAGCTCCACAGGGGTAGAGACCCAGTACTTC
CASSSTGVETQYF
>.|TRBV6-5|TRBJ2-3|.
TGTGCCAGCAGTTACGACTTAAGGGGAGATACGCAGTATTTT
CASSYDLRGDTQYF
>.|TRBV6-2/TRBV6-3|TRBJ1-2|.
TGTGCCAGCAGCCGAAGGGACGGAAGCTATGGCTACACCTTC
CASSRRDGSYGYTF
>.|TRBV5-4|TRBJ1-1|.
TGTGCCAGCACACCCCGGGGAGGGCTGAACACTGAAGCTTTCTTT
CASTPRGGLNTEAFF
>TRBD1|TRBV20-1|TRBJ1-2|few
TGCAGTGCTGTAACAGGGGTGGCCGGGGGCTACACCTTC
CSAVTGVAGGYTF
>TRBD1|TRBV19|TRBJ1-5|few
TGTGCCAGTAGTATGGCAGGGGGACGAGGCAATCAGCCCCAGCATTTT
CASSMAGGRGNQPQHF
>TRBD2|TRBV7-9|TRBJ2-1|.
TGTGCCAGCAGCCTGACTAGCGGGGGTTACAATGAGCAGTTCTTC
CASSLTSGGYNEQFF
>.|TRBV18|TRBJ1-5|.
TGTGCCAGCTCAGGACAGAGCAATCAGCCCCAGCATTTT
CASSGQSNQPQHF
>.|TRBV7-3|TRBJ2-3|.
TGTGCCAGCAGCTCACTAGCCGGAGATACGCAGTATTTT
CASSSLAGDTQYF
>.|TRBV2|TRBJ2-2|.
TGTGCCACCTCCCCGGCTAGCGAGAGGGGCGGGGAGCTGTTTTTT
CATSPASERGGELFF
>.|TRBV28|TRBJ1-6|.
TGTGCCAGCAGTTTTAATCGGGGGGCGTCACCCCTCCACTTT
CASSFNRGASPLHF
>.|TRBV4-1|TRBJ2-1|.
TGCGCCAGCAGCCAAGTACTAGTTAAGGATGAGCAGTTCTTC
CASSQVLVKDEQFF
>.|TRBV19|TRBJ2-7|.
TGTGCCAGTAGGGACAGTGGCTTCGAGCAGTACTTC
CASRDSGFEQYF
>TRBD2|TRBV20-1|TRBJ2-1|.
TGCAGTGCTCTCCCTGGGACTAGCGGGGCTTACAATGAGCAGTTCTTC
CSALPGTSGAYNEQFF
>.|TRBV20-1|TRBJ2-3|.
TGCAGTGCCGAGTTGCAGGATACGCAGTATTTT
CSAELQDTQYF
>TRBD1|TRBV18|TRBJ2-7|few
TGTGCCAGCTCACCGGGACAGGGGTCTTCCTACGAGCAGTACTTC
CASSPGQGSSYEQYF
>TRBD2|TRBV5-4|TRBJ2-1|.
TGTGCCAGCAGCTTTCGTGACGGACTAGCGGGAAGTGAGCAGTTCTTC
CASSFRDGLAGSEQFF
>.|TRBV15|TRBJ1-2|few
TGTGCCACCAGCAGAGCCACGGGGGCTAACTATGGCTACACCTTC
CATSRATGANYGYTF
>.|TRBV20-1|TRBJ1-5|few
TGCAGTGCCGTCGAGGGAGGGCAGCCCCAGCATTTT
CSAVEGGQPQHF
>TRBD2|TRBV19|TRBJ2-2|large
TGTGCCACGACTAGCGGGGTGAACACCGGGGAGCTGTTTTTT
CATTSGVNTGELFF
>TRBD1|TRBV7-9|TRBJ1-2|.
TGTGCCAGCAGACGGGACAGGGGGACTGGCTACACCTTC
CASRRDRGTGYTF